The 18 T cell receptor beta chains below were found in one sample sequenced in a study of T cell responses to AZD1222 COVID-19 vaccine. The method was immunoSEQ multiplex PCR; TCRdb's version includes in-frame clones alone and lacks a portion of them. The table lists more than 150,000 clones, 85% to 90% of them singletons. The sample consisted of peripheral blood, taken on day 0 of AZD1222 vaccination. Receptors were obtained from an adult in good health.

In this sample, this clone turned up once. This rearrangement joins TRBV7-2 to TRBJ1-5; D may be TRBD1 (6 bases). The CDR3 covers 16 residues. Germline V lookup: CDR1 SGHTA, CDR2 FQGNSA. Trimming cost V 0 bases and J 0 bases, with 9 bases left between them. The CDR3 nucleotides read TGTGCCAGCAGCTTAGCGAGGACAGTTAGCAATCAGCCCCAGCATTTT. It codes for CASSLARTVSNQPQHF.

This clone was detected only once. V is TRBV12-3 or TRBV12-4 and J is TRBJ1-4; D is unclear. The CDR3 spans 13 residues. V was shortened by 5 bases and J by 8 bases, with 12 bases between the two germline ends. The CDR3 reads CASSLASGEKLFF. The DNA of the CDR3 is TGTGCCAGCAGTCTGGCCTCGGGAGAAAAACTGTTTTTT.

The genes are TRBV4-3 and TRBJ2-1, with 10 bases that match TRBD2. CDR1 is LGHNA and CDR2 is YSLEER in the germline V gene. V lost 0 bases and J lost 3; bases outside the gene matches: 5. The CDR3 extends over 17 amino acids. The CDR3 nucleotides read TGCGCCAGCAGCCAAGATCAGGGGACTAGCGACTACAATGAGCAGTTCTTC. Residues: CASSQDQGTSDYNEQFF.

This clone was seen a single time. The CDR3 nucleotides are TGTGCCAGCTCATCATCACCGGGACGCGGATACAATGAGCAGTTCTTC. It translates to CASSSSPGRGYNEQFF. J is TRBJ2-1 and V is TRBV18; the D gene could be TRBD1 or TRBD2 (5 bases each). CDR1 and CDR2 from the germline V gene are KGHSH and LQKENI. V was clipped by 5 bases and J by 4 bases, with 18 bases between them. The CDR3 covers 16 residues.

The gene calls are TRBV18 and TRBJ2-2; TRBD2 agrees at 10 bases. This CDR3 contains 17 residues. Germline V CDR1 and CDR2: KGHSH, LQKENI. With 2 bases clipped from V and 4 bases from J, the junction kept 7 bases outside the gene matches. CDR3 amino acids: CASSPFEREGPTGELFF. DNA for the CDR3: TGTGCCAGCTCACCATTTGAGCGGGAGGGCCCCACCGGGGAGCTGTTTTTT.

DNA for the CDR3: TGTGCCAGCAAAGCCCAAGAAGGGTACAATCAGCCCCAGCATTTT. Its translation is CASKAQEGYNQPQHF. V is TRBV6-5 and J is TRBJ1-5, with D unresolved. V shed 7 bases and J shed 3 bases, with 16 bases lying between them. CDR1 MNHEY and CDR2 SVGAGI come from the germline V gene. This CDR3 spans 15 amino acids.

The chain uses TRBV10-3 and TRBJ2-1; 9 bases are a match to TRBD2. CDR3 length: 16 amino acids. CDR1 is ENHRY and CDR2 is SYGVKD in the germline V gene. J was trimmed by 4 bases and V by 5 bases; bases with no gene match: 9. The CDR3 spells CAISYVAGVGYNEQFF. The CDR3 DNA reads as TGTGCCATCAGTTATGTAGCGGGAGTAGGGTACAATGAGCAGTTCTTC.

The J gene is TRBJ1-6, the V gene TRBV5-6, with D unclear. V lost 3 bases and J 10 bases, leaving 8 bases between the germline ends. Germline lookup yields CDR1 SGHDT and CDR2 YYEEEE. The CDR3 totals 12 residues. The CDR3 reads CASSSSWSPLHF. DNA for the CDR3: TGTGCCAGCAGCTCTTCCTGGTCACCCCTCCACTTT. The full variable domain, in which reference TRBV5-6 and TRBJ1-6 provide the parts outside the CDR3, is DAGVTQSPTHLIKTRGQQVTLRCSPKSGHDTVSWYQQALGQGPQFIFQYYEEEERQRGNFPDRFSGHQFPNYSSELNVNALLLGDSALYLCASSSSWSPLHFGNGTRLTVT.

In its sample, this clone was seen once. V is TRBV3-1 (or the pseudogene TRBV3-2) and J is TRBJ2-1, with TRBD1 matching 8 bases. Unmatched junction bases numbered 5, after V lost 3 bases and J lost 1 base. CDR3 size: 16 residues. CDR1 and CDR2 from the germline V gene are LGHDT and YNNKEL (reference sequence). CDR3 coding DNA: TGTGCCAGCAGCCACGACGGACAGGGTTCCTACAATGAGCAGTTCTTC. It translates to CASSHDGQGSYNEQFF.

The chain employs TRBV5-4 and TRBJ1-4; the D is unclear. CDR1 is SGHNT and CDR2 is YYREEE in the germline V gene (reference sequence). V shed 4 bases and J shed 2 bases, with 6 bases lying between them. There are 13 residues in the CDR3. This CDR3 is CASSEGTNEKLFF. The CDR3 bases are TGTGCCAGCAGCGAGGGCACTAATGAAAAACTGTTTTTT.

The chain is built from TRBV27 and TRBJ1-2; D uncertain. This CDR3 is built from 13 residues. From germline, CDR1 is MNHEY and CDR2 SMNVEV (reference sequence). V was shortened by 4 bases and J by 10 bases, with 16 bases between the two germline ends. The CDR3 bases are TGTGCCAGCAGTTCGCCGGGCCGAAGGGACTACACCTTC. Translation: CASSSPGRRDYTF.

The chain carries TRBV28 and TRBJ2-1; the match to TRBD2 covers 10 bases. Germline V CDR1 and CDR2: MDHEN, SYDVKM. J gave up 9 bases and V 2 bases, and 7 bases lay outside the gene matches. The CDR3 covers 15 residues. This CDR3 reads CASSLEGLAIREQFF. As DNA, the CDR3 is TGTGCCAGCAGTTTAGAGGGACTAGCGATTCGTGAGCAGTTCTTC.

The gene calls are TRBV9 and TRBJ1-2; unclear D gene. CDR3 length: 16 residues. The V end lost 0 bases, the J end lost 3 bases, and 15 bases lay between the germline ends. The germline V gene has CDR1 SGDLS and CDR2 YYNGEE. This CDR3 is CASSVGGSVGYYGYTF. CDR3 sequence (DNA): TGTGCCAGCAGCGTAGGAGGCAGCGTGGGATACTATGGCTACACCTTC.

CDR3 loop: CASSPTGTGGLPNEKLFF. CDR3 DNA: TGTGCCAGCAGTCCTACCGGGACAGGGGGCCTTCCTAATGAAAAACTGTTTTTT. This rearrangement joins TRBV27 to TRBJ1-4, with 12 bases that match TRBD1. V trimming: 5 bases; J trimming: 3 bases; junction bases outside the gene matches: 10. The germline CDR1 and CDR2 sequences are MNHEY and SMNVEV (reference sequence). The length of the CDR3 is 18 residues.

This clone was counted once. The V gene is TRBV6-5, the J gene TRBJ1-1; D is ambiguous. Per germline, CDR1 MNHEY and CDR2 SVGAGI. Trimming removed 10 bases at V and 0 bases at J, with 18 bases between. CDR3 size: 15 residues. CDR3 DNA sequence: TGTGCCACCTTTAGGGTGGATAGAATGAACACTGAAGCTTTCTTT. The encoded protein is CATFRVDRMNTEAFF.

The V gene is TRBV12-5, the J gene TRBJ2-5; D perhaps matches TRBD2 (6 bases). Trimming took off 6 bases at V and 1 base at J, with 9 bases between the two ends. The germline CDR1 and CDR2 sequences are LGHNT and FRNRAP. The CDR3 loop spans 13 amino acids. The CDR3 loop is CASGSEGQETQYF. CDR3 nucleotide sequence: TGTGCTAGTGGGTCGGAGGGCCAAGAGACCCAGTACTTC.

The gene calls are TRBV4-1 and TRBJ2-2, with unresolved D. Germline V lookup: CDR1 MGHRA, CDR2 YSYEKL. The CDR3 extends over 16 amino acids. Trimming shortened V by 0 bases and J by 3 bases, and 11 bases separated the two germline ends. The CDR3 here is CASSQEAQAYTGELFF. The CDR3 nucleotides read TGCGCCAGCAGCCAAGAGGCGCAAGCCTACACCGGGGAGCTGTTTTTT.

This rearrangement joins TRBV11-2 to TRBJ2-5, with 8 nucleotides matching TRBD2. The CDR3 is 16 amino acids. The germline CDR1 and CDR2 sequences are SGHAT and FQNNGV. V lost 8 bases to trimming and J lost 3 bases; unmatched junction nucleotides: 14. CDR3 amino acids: CASSRNSGGDEETQYF. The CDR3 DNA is TGTGCCAGCTCTCGGAATTCGGGGGGGGATGAAGAGACCCAGTACTTC.